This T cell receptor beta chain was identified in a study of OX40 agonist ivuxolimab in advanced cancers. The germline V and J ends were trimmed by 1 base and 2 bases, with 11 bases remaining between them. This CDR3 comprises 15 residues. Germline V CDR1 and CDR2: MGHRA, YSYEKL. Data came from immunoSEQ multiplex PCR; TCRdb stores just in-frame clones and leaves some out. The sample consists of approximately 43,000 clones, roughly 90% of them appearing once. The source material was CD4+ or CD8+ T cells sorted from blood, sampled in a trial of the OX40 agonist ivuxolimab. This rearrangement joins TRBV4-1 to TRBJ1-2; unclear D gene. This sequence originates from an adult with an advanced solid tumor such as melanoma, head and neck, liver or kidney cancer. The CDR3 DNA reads TGCGCCAGCAGCCAAGCGCACGGATCAAACTATGGCTACACCTTC. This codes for CASSQAHGSNYGYTF.